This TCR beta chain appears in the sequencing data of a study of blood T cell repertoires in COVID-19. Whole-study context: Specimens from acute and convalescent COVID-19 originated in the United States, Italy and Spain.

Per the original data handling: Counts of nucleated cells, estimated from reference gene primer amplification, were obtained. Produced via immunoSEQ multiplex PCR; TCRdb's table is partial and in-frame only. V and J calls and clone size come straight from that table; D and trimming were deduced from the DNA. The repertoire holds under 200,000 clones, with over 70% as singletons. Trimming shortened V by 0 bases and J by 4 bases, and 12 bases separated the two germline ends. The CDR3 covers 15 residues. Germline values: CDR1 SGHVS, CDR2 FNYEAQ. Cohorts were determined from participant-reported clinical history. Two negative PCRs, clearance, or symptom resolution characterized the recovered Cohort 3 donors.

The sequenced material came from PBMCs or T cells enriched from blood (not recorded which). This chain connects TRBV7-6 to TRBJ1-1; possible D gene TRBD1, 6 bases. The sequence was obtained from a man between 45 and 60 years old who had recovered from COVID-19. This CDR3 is CASSLASQGSTEAFF. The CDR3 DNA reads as TGTGCCAGCAGCTTAGCCTCTCAGGGGAGCACTGAAGCTTTCTTT.